This entry is about one TCR beta chain. This entry belongs to a study of metastatic and nonmetastatic thyroid tumors. TCRdb ran MiXCR on the PCR reads. The top ten hold 20% to 25% of the sample, which has approximately 23,000 clones, roughly 36% seen once. V gave up 2 bases and J gave up 6 bases, with 14 bases separating them. Germline CDR1 and CDR2: MNHEY and SVGAGI. CDR3 length equals 15 residues. Ahead of thyroid surgery, no patient had received treatment of any kind. This TCR derives from a male donor with papillary thyroid cancer or a benign thyroid nodule (not recorded which). Some clones in this sample may be carry-over from other donors' samples. Material: blood. The V gene is TRBV6-5, the J gene TRBJ2-1; the D gene could be TRBD1 or TRBD2 (6 bases each). The CDR3 coding sequence is TGTGCCAGCAGTTACCGGACATCGGGGGCCAATGAGCAGTTCTTC. As protein: CASSYRTSGANEQFF.